These 22 T cell receptor beta chains originate from one sample sequenced in a study of fetal regulatory T cell absence and autoimmunity. Assay: immunoSEQ multiplex PCR; the TCRdb copy retains only in-frame clones and omits some. The sample records about 95,000 clones, approximately 75% being singletons. Specimen: pancreas tissue. The receptors were gathered from a male donor with IPEX syndrome.

This clone came up a few times. The chain has TRBV4-1 and TRBJ2-1, with D perhaps given as TRBD1 or TRBD2 (5 bases each). With 4 bases removed from V and 0 bases from J, the gap between germline ends came to 10 bases. CDR1 is MGHRA, CDR2 YSYEKL, per germline. There are 15 residues in the CDR3. The CDR3 sequence is CASSRDASSYNEQFF. In DNA, the CDR3 is TGCGCCAGCAGCCGGGACGCGAGCTCCTACAATGAGCAGTTCTTC.

The chain carries TRBV23-1 and TRBJ1-1; TRBD1 is a possible D gene (6 bases). TRBV23-1 is an open reading frame, and its role is uncertain. Trimming stripped 0 bases from V and 3 bases from J, with 8 bases between. This CDR3 has 14 residues. The CDR3: CASSQSGADTEAFF. CDR3 nucleotide sequence: TGCGCCAGCAGTCAATCGGGGGCGGACACTGAAGCTTTCTTT.

J is TRBJ1-5 and V is TRBV5-1, with D tentatively TRBD1 (6 bases). CDR3 length: 14 amino acids. Germline V gene sequence: CDR1 SGHRS, CDR2 YFSETQ. V lost 0 bases, J lost 7 bases, and 11 bases lay in between. DNA for the CDR3: TGCGCCAGCAGCTTGGCCGGGGGCTCACAGCCCCAGCATTTT. Residues: CASSLAGGSQPQHF.

This clone was counted a single time. The chain combines TRBV10-3 with TRBJ2-5; 8 bases agree with TRBD1. Trimming took 2 bases from V and 3 from J; bases not matched to a gene: 11. Germline V CDR1 and CDR2: ENHRY, SYGVKD. The CDR3 covers 17 residues. The chain's CDR3 is CAISELYRGSGKETQYF. As DNA, the CDR3 is TGTGCCATCAGTGAGCTCTACAGGGGGTCTGGGAAAGAGACCCAGTACTTC.

This clone has only a few counts. This chain uses TRBV6-1 with TRBJ1-2; maybe TRBD1 (5 bases). Deletions cut 3 bases from V and 4 bases from J, with 12 bases between. Germline loops: CDR1 MNHNS, CDR2 SASEGT. The CDR3 is 14 residues long. Written as DNA, the CDR3 is TGTGCCAGCAGTGACCCAGGGAGGATCTATGGCTACACCTTC. This codes for CASSDPGRIYGYTF.

This chain links TRBV10-2 with TRBJ2-3; 8 bases line up with TRBD2. The V segment lost 10 bases and the J segment 0 bases; nucleotides outside the gene matches: 9. The CDR3 is made up of 15 amino acids. Germline CDR1 is WSHSY and CDR2 is SAAADI. The CDR3 region has the DNA TGCGCCACCACTCGGGCGGGGGGAAGCACAGATACGCAGTATTTT. Protein product: CATTRAGGSTDTQYF.

The chain employs TRBV9 and TRBJ1-2; D unresolved. The CDR3 loop spans 13 amino acids. V was trimmed by 0 bases and J by 4 bases, leaving 7 bases between them. CDR1 and CDR2 (germline): SGDLS, YYNGEE. CDR3 nucleotides: TGTGCCAGCAGCGTAGACCGATCCTATGGCTACACCTTC. Translating gives CASSVDRSYGYTF.

There are a few counts of this clone. V is TRBV2 and J is TRBJ1-3; 8 bases fit TRBD1. This CDR3 has 13 residues. The germline CDR1 and CDR2 sequences are SNHLY and FYNNEI. The ends lost 8 bases at V and 2 bases at J; junction bases unmatched: 2. Here the CDR3 DNA reads TGTGCCAGCGCACAGGGGGCTGGAAACACCATATATTTT. Its protein is CASAQGAGNTIYF. Full variable domain (rest looked up from reference TRBV2 and TRBJ1-3): EPEVTQTPSHQVTQMGQEVILRCVPISNHLYFYWYRQILGQKVEFLVSFYNNEISEKSEIFDDQFSVERPDGSNFTLKIRSTKLEDSAMYFCASAQGAGNTIYFGEGSWLTVV.

J is TRBJ2-7 and V is TRBV30; D ambiguous. Germline V gives CDR1 GTSNPN, CDR2 SVGIG (reference sequence). Trimming cost V 1 base and J 0 bases, with 7 bases left between them. CDR3 size: 13 residues. As DNA, the CDR3 is TGTGCCTGGAGTGCATACTACTCCTACGAGCAGTACTTC. Its translation is CAWSAYYSYEQYF.

The rearrangement uses TRBV4-2 and TRBJ1-5; D is undetermined. Germline CDR1 and CDR2: LGHNA and YNFKEQ. V lost 0 bases and J 0 bases, leaving 6 bases between the germline ends. The CDR3 runs to 15 residues. As DNA, the CDR3 is TGTGCCAGCAGCCAAGAAGTTCCTAGCAATCAGCCCCAGCATTTT. It specifies CASSQEVPSNQPQHF.

This clone was picked up a small number of times. V and J are TRBV5-1 and TRBJ1-5, with D uncertain. The CDR3 is 12 residues long. The V end lost 0 bases, the J end lost 7 bases, and 5 bases lay between the germline ends. Germline V gene lookup returns CDR1 SGHRS and CDR2 YFSETQ. Written as DNA, the CDR3 is TGCGCCAGCAGCTTGGATGGACAGCCCCAGCATTTT. This sequence encodes CASSLDGQPQHF.

This clone was observed a handful of times. This chain uses TRBV6-6 with TRBJ2-7, with 11 bases aligning to TRBD2. This CDR3 has 15 residues. Germline assignment: CDR1 MNHNY and CDR2 SVGAGI (reference sequence). V lost 5 bases to trimming and J lost 3 bases; unmatched junction nucleotides: 6. CDR3 nucleotides: TGTGCCAGCAGTATGACCGGGACTAGCGGCTACGAGCAGTACTTC. It encodes CASSMTGTSGYEQYF.

This chain's CDR3 is CASRTGGTEAFF. In DNA, the CDR3 is TGTGCCAGCAGGACAGGGGGCACTGAAGCTTTCTTT. The chain carries TRBV6-5 and TRBJ1-1, with 9 bases lining up with TRBD1. Germline assignment: CDR1 MNHEY and CDR2 SVGAGI. The CDR3 consists of 12 residues. Trimming at V came to 6 bases and at J to 4 bases, leaving 0 bases not matched to a gene.

This clone was seen only a few times. V usage is TRBV5-1 and J usage is TRBJ1-2; D uncertain. Germline loops: CDR1 SGHRS, CDR2 YFSETQ. The V end lost 4 bases, the J end lost 5 bases, and 6 bases lay between the germline ends. The CDR3 covers 11 residues. The CDR3 sequence: CASSDWYGYTF. For the CDR3, the DNA is TGCGCCAGCAGCGACTGGTATGGCTACACCTTC.

This CDR3 reads CASSSNTGGPYEQYF. The CDR3 DNA follows: TGTGCCAGCAGCTCGAACACAGGGGGCCCCTACGAGCAGTACTTC. The chain joins TRBV11-3 to TRBJ2-7, with 9 bases fitting TRBD1. The germline V gene has CDR1 SGHNT and CDR2 YENEEA. This CDR3 region has 15 residues. V gave up 4 bases and J gave up 2 bases; unmatched junction bases: 6.

The J gene is TRBJ2-1, the V gene TRBV4-1; 8 bases map to TRBD2. Germline loops: CDR1 MGHRA, CDR2 YSYEKL. CDR3 length: 16 residues. V shed 0 bases and J 7 bases; nucleotides not matched to a gene: 8. This chain's CDR3 is CASSQEGTGGPNEQFF. In DNA form, the CDR3 reads TGCGCCAGCAGCCAAGAGGGAACGGGAGGGCCAAATGAGCAGTTCTTC.

This clone was counted only a few times. Different DNA sequences within this sample yield the same CDR3. The chain employs TRBV7-2 and TRBJ2-3, with 10 bases fitting TRBD2. Germline V gene data show CDR1 as SGHTA and CDR2 as FQGNSA. V trimming: 2 bases; J trimming: 6 bases; junction bases outside the gene matches: 2. CDR3 length equals 14 residues. The CDR3 sequence is CASSLTSGTDTQYF. CDR3 coding DNA: TGTGCCAGCAGCTTAACTAGCGGGACTGATACGCAGTATTTT.

The CDR3 nucleotides read TGTGCCAGCAGTTGGACAGGACTGAGCACAGATACGCAGTATTTT. It encodes CASSWTGLSTDTQYF. The rearrangement uses TRBV6-5 and TRBJ2-3; 7 bases match TRBD1. Germline V lookup: CDR1 MNHEY, CDR2 SVGAGI. Trimming at V came to 4 bases and at J to 0 bases, leaving 4 bases not matched to a gene. This CDR3 region has 15 residues.

V gene TRBV19 combines with J gene TRBJ2-7, with TRBD1 as a possible D gene (6 bases). V lost 3 bases to trimming and J lost 6 bases, with 15 bases between them. CDR1 is LNHDA, CDR2 SQIVND, per germline (reference sequence). The CDR3 sequence is 14 residues long. The CDR3 loop reads CASSIGGYRAEQYF. CDR3 bases: TGTGCCAGTAGTATCGGAGGCTACAGGGCCGAGCAGTACTTC.

The rearrangement joins TRBV7-9 to TRBJ1-2; the D gene is possibly TRBD1 (6 bases). The CDR3 sequence is 11 residues long. CDR1 SEHNR and CDR2 FQNEAQ come from the germline V gene (reference sequence). Trimming pared 8 bases from V and 4 bases from J, leaving 8 bases between. CDR3 region: CASQTGYGYTF. CDR3 in DNA: TGTGCCAGCCAGACAGGCTATGGCTACACCTTC.

The V and J genes are TRBV7-6 and TRBJ1-5, with D possibly being TRBD1 (5 bases). Germline V CDR1 and CDR2: SGHVS, FNYEAQ. V lost 5 bases to trimming and J lost 3 bases, with 14 bases between them. This CDR3 contains 15 residues. DNA for the CDR3: TGTGCCAGCAGCCCTTTGGGACCGAACAATCAGCCCCAGCATTTT. Encoded protein: CASSPLGPNNQPQHF.

CDR3 coding DNA: TGTGCCAGCAGCCGCGGCGGGCCGAACACTGAAGCTTTCTTT. Its protein is CASSRGGPNTEAFF. The chain couples TRBV6-5 to TRBJ1-1; unclear D gene. Germline CDR1 is MNHEY and CDR2 is SVGAGI. Trimming took off 6 bases at V and 1 base at J, with 12 bases between the two ends. The CDR3 spans 14 residues.